The 17 T cell receptor beta chains in this list originate from one sample, sequenced in a study of blood T cell repertoires in COVID-19. Only in-frame clones appear in the TCRdb table, and some are missing; sequencing was by immunoSEQ multiplex PCR. There are some 27,000 clones in the sample; roughly 90% occur only once, and 2% to 3% lies in the top ten. The sequencing input was peripheral blood. These receptors were collected from a human donor in a cohort sampled during active COVID-19.

This chain joins TRBV5-4 and TRBJ2-1; 11 bases are a match to TRBD2. The junction had 6 bases not matched to a gene; V was cut back by 4 bases and J by 6 bases. The CDR3 length is 15 residues. Germline V gene data show CDR1 as SGHNT and CDR2 as YYREEE (reference sequence). CDR3 region: CASSGSGGAGNEQFF. In DNA, the CDR3 is TGTGCCAGCAGCGGTAGCGGGGGGGCAGGCAATGAGCAGTTCTTC.

The gene calls are TRBV19 and TRBJ1-2; 9 nucleotides match TRBD1. The CDR3 contains 16 residues. After removal of 4 bases from V and 7 bases from J, the junction contained 13 bases not matched to a gene. Per germline, CDR1 LNHDA and CDR2 SQIVND (reference sequence). CDR3 region: CASSNRDRVDLAGYTF. DNA of the CDR3: TGTGCCAGTAGTAACCGGGACAGGGTAGACCTGGCTGGCTACACCTTC. The full variable domain, completed using reference TRBV19 and TRBJ1-2, is DGGITQSPKYLFRKEGQNVTLSCEQNLNHDAMYWYRQDPGQGLRLIYYSQIVNDFQKGDIAEGYSVSREKKESFPLTVTSAQKNPTAFYLCASSNRDRVDLAGYTFGSGTRLTVV.

This clone was seen a handful of times. V gene TRBV4-2 combines with J gene TRBJ2-1, with D tentatively TRBD2 (6 bases). Trimming shortened V by 2 bases and J by 5 bases, and 13 bases separated the two germline ends. Germline V gene sequence: CDR1 LGHNA, CDR2 YNFKEQ. The CDR3 spans 15 residues. The DNA for the CDR3 is TGTGCCAGCAGCCAACTTCGAGCGGGTGACAATGAGCAGTTCTTC. This gives the protein CASSQLRAGDNEQFF.

The rearrangement links TRBV9 to TRBJ2-1, with a tentative D call TRBD2 (6 bases). With 2 bases removed from V and 7 bases from J, the gap between germline ends came to 28 bases. Germline V gives CDR1 SGDLS, CDR2 YYNGEE. The CDR3 runs 19 residues. In DNA form, the CDR3 reads TGTGCCAGCAGCGTGGGCGGAGGGTCTAGTTCTATCTTTGAGAATGAGCAGTTCTTC. It yields the protein CASSVGGGSSSIFENEQFF.

V and J are TRBV6-1 and TRBJ1-1, with no clear D. The CDR3 runs 15 residues. Germline CDR1 reads MNHNS; CDR2 reads SASEGT. Deletions cut 3 bases from V and 1 base from J, with 12 bases between. CDR3 protein: CASSEGPEGNTEAFF. In DNA form, the CDR3 reads TGTGCCAGCAGTGAGGGTCCAGAGGGGAACACTGAAGCTTTCTTT.

In its sample, this clone was seen once. The rearrangement joins TRBV4-3 to TRBJ2-7; 9 bases map to TRBD2. The CDR3 has 17 residues. Germline CDR1 is LGHNA and CDR2 is YSLEER. V lost 0 bases to trimming and J lost 3 bases; unmatched junction nucleotides: 9. CDR3 sequence (DNA): TGCGCCAGCAGCCAAGATTCCCCAAGCGGGGGGTACTACGAGCAGTACTTC. Amino acid sequence: CASSQDSPSGGYYEQYF.

The rearrangement links TRBV11-2 to TRBJ2-3; D perhaps matches TRBD2 (6 bases). V lost 3 bases and J 2 bases, leaving 15 bases between the germline ends. The CDR3 covers 16 residues. The germline gives CDR1 SGHAT, CDR2 FQNNGV. The CDR3 DNA reads as TGTGCCAGCAGCTTCCGTTTTGCGGGGAACACAGATACGCAGTATTTT. Protein sequence: CASSFRFAGNTDTQYF.

V is TRBV30 and J is TRBJ1-2, with 8 nucleotides matching TRBD1. V trimming: 4 bases; J trimming: 4 bases; junction bases outside the gene matches: 5. CDR3 length: 13 amino acids. Germline V lookup: CDR1 GTSNPN, CDR2 SVGIG (reference sequence). In DNA, the CDR3 is TGTGCCTGGAACCGGGACAGGCCCTATGGCTACACCTTC. Its protein is CAWNRDRPYGYTF. The variable domain in full, completed from reference TRBV30 and TRBJ1-2, reads SQTIHQWPATLVQPVGSPLSLECTVEGTSNPNLYWYRQAAGRGLQLLFYSVGIGQISSEVPQNLSASRPQDRQFILSSKKLLLSDSGFYLCAWNRDRPYGYTFGSGTRLTVV.

The rearrangement uses TRBV7-2 and TRBJ2-1; unclear D gene. Germline V gene lookup returns CDR1 SGHTA and CDR2 FQGNSA. Between the trimmed V and J ends, which lost 2 bases and 10 bases, there was a span of 6 bases. CDR3 length equals 11 residues. The CDR3 spells CASSLFREQFF. The CDR3 bases are TGTGCCAGCAGCTTATTTCGGGAGCAGTTCTTC.

The chain has TRBV3-1 (or the pseudogene TRBV3-2) and TRBJ2-3; 11 bases align to TRBD2. This CDR3 is 17 amino acids long. The germline CDR1 and CDR2 sequences are LGHDT and YNNKEL (reference sequence). Trimming cost V 1 base and J 2 bases; bases outside gene matches: 5. Here the CDR3 DNA reads TGTGCCAGCAGCCAAGGGCTAGCGGGGGGAGCCACAGATACGCAGTATTTT. Its protein product is CASSQGLAGGATDTQYF.

The chain has TRBV19 and TRBJ2-5, with 13 bases identical to TRBD2. The CDR3 consists of 15 residues. Unmatched junction bases numbered 1, after V lost 4 bases and J lost 2 bases. Germline V gene data show CDR1 as LNHDA and CDR2 as SQIVND (reference sequence). Here the CDR3 DNA reads TGTGCCAGTAGTAGACTAGCGGGGGGACAAGAGACCCAGTACTTC. Translated: CASSRLAGGQETQYF.

The chain links TRBV5-1 to TRBJ1-1, with TRBD1 as a possible D gene (6 bases). Trimming took off 3 bases at V and 4 bases at J, with 16 bases between the two ends. This CDR3 contains 15 residues. Germline CDR1 SGHRS, CDR2 YFSETQ. CDR3 in DNA: TGCGCCAGCAGCTCGACTCAGGGGTTTGGCACTGAAGCTTTCTTT. Translated: CASSSTQGFGTEAFF.

The CDR3 DNA reads TGTGCCAGCAGCCGAACTAGCGGAGAGACCCAGTACTTC. It yields the protein CASSRTSGETQYF. The genes are TRBV7-3 and TRBJ2-5, with 8 bases aligning to TRBD2. In germline, CDR1 is SGHTA, CDR2 FQGTGA. V lost 5 bases and J lost 4; bases outside the gene matches: 3. This CDR3 comprises 13 residues. The variable domain in full, with the rest retrieved from reference TRBV7-3 and TRBJ2-5, is GAGVSQTPSNKVTEKGKYVELRCDPISGHTALYWYRQSLGQGPEFLIYFQGTGAADDSGLPNDRFFAVRPEGSVSTLKIQRTERGDSAVYLCASSRTSGETQYFGPGTRLLVL.

The chain is built from TRBV5-4 and TRBJ1-2, with TRBD1 as a possible D gene (6 bases). Trimming shortened V by 5 bases and J by 10 bases, and 12 bases separated the two germline ends. CDR3 length: 11 amino acids. The germline V gene encodes CDR1 SGHNT and CDR2 YYREEE (reference sequence). CDR3 in amino acids: CASRSQGDYTF. The CDR3 DNA is TGTGCCAGCAGATCACAGGGCGACTACACCTTC.

The V and J genes are TRBV20-1 and TRBJ1-1; D gene unclear. Between the trimmed V and J ends, which lost 7 bases and 0 bases, there was a span of 6 bases. This CDR3 region has 11 residues. The germline V gene has CDR1 DFQATT and CDR2 SNEGSKA (reference sequence). The CDR3 bases are TGCAGTGTAGCTATGAACACTGAAGCTTTCTTT. Protein sequence: CSVAMNTEAFF.

The chain joins TRBV2 to TRBJ2-6; 14 positions match TRBD2. The CDR3 contains 20 residues. V lost 9 bases and J lost 0; bases outside the gene matches: 13. Per germline, CDR1 SNHLY and CDR2 FYNNEI. The CDR3 reads CASSRGLAGVVVSGANVLTF. As DNA, the CDR3 is TGTGCCAGTTCGAGGGGACTAGCGGGGGTCGTGGTCTCTGGGGCCAACGTCCTGACTTTC.

This chain connects TRBV5-1 to TRBJ2-2, with 11 nucleotides matching TRBD1. The CDR3 is 14 residues long. Germline V gene data show CDR1 as SGHRS and CDR2 as YFSETQ. The ends lost 3 bases at V and 7 bases at J; junction bases unmatched: 2. The CDR3 sequence is CASSWDRGSGELFF. Written as DNA, the CDR3 is TGCGCCAGCAGCTGGGACAGGGGGAGCGGGGAGCTGTTTTTT. The variable domain in full, completed from reference TRBV5-1 and TRBJ2-2, reads KAGVTQTPRYLIKTRGQQVTLSCSPISGHRSVSWYQQTPGQGLQFLFEYFSETQRNKGNFPGRFSGRQFSNSRSEMNVSTLELGDSALYLCASSWDRGSGELFFGEGSRLTVL.